The following is a T cell receptor beta chain sequence with its context. Study processing details: Nucleated cell counts were estimated from reference gene primer amplification. TCRdb's copy holds only in-frame clones and misses some; the assay was immunoSEQ multiplex PCR. V and J calls plus clone size are reproduced from that table; the DNA served to infer D and trimming. The sample holds approximately 99,000 clones, around 87% seen once. The sample is drawn from a study of blood T cell repertoires in COVID-19. Study at large: T cells, B-cell-depleted T cells, or PBMCs supplied cDNA or gDNA.

CDR3 length: 15 amino acids. Germline assignment: CDR1 SGHTA and CDR2 FQGNSA. Losses at the gene ends were 3 bases for V and 7 bases for J; bases not matched to a gene: 11. This clonotype was sampled from a human donor in a cohort sampled during active COVID-19. Source material: peripheral blood. V is TRBV7-2 and J is TRBJ2-7; 8 bases match TRBD2. The CDR3 sequence: CASSLSGGLGGEQYF. The CDR3 DNA reads TGTGCCAGCAGCTTGAGCGGGGGTTTGGGTGGTGAGCAGTACTTC.